The entry below describes one T cell receptor (beta chain). Its antigen is not identified. PCR amplification relied on 60 Vbeta primers (plus 13 Jbeta primers). The assay was immunoSEQ multiplex PCR, and TCRdb's table has in-frame clones only and misses some. This sample carries more than 140,000 clones, over 75% of them seen once, and the ten largest clones take around 5.4%. The entry originates in a study of cytomegalovirus exposure and HLA in healthy donors. Study as a whole: An early data release held some 85 million unique TCRs from HLA-typed donors. Study-level findings and limits: Among the CMV-associated chains, three were confirmed in vitro as specific for CMV antigens. The study flagged about 150 TCR beta chains as cytomegalovirus-associated.

Unrecorded immune exposure was likely among donors, who were nominally healthy when sampled. The sequence derives from a young man in good health and CMV-seropositive. Sequencing was done on a sample of PBMCs.

Here the CDR3 DNA reads TGTGCCAGCTCATCGGACAGCCCCATGGTCGAGCAGTACTTC. It translates to CASSSDSPMVEQYF. This chain joins TRBV18 and TRBJ2-7; D might be TRBD1 (6 bases). V gave up 5 bases and J gave up 6 bases, with 17 bases separating them. This CDR3 has 14 residues. The germline CDR1 and CDR2 sequences are KGHSH and LQKENI.